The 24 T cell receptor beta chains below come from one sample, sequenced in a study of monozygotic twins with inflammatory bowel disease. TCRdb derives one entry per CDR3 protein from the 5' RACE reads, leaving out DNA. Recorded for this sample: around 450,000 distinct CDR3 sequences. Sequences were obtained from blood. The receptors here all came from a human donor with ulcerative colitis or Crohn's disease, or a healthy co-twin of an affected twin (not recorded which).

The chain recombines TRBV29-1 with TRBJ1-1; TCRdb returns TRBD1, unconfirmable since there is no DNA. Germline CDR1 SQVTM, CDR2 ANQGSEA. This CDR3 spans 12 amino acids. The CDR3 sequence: CSVGTSNTEAFF.

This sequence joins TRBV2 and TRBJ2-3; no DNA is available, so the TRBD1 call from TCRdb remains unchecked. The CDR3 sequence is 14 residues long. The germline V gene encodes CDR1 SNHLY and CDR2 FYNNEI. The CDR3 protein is CAGLLGGGLDTQYF.

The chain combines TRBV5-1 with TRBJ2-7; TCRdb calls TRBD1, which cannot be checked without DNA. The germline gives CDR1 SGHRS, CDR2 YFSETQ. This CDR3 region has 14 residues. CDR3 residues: CASSPRDRKYEQYF.

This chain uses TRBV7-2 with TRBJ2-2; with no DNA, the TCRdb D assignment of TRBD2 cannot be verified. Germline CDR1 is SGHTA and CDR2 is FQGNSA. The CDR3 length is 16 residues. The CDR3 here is CASSSILAGGTGELFF. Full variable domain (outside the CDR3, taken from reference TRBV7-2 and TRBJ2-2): GAGVSQSPSNKVTEKGKDVELRCDPISGHTALYWYRQSLGQGLEFLIYFQGNSAPDKSGLPSDRFSAERTGGSVSTLTIQRTQQEDSAVYLCASSSILAGGTGELFFGEGSRLTVL.

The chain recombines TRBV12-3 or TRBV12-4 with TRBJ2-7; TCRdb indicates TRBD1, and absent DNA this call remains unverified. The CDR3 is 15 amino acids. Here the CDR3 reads CASSSLGTGVEEQYF.

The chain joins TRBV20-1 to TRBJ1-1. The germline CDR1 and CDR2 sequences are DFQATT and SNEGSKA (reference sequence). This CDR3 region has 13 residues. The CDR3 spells CSARQDLNTEAFF.

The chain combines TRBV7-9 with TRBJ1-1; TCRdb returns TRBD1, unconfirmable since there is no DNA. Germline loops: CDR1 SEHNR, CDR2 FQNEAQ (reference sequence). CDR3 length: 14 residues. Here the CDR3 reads CASSLKAGISEAFF.

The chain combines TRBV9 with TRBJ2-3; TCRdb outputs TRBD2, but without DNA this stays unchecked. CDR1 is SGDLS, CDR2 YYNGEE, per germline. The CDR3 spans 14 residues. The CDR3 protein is CASSGGRGGDTQYF.

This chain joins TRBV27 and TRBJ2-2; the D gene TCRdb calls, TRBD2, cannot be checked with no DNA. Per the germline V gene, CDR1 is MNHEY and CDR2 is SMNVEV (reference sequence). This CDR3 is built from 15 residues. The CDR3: CASSLGLAMTGELFF.

The CDR3 loop reads CASSFLDNEQFF. V usage is TRBV7-9 and J usage is TRBJ2-1. Germline CDR1 SEHNR, CDR2 FQNEAQ (reference sequence). CDR3 length: 12 amino acids.

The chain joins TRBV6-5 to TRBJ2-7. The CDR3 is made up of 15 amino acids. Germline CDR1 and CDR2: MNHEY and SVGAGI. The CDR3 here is CASSYSYQRAYEQYF.

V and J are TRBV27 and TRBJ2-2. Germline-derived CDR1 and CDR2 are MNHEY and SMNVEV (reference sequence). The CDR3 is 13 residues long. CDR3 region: CASSFAWVGELFF.

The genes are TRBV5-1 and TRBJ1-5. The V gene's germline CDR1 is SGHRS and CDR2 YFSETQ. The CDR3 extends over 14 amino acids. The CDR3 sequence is CASSLAGSDQPQHF. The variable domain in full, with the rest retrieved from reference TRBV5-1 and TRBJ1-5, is KAGVTQTPRYLIKTRGQQVTLSCSPISGHRSVSWYQQTPGQGLQFLFEYFSETQRNKGNFPGRFSGRQFSNSRSEMNVSTLELGDSALYLCASSLAGSDQPQHFGDGTRLSIL.

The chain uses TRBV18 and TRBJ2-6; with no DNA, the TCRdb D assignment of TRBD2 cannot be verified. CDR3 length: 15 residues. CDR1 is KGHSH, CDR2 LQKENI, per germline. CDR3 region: CASSSLGDGANVLTF.

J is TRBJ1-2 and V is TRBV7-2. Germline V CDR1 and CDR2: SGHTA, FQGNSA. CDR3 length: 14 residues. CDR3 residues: CASSLTLADYGYTF.

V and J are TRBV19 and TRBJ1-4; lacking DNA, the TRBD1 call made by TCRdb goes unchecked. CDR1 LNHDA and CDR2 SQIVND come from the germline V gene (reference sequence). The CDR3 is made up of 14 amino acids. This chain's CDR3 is CASSGRDSNEKLFF.

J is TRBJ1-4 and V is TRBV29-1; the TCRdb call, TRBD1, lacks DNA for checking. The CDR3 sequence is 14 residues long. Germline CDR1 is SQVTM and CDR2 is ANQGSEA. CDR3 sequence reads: CSVDSAGDGEKLFF.

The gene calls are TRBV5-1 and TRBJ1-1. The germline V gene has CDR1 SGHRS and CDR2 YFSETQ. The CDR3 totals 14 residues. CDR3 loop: CASSLNLAGTEAFF. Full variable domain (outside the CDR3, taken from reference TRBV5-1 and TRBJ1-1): KAGVTQTPRYLIKTRGQQVTLSCSPISGHRSVSWYQQTPGQGLQFLFEYFSETQRNKGNFPGRFSGRQFSNSRSEMNVSTLELGDSALYLCASSLNLAGTEAFFGQGTRLTVV.

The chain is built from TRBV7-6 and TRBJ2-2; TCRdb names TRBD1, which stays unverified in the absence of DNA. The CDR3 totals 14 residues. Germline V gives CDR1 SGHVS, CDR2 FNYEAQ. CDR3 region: CASSLFGGPGELFF. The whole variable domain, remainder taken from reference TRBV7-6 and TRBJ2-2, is GAGVSQSPRYKVTKRGQDVALRCDPISGHVSLYWYRQALGQGPEFLTYFNYEAQQDKSGLPNDRFSAERPEGSISTLTIQRTEQRDSAMYRCASSLFGGPGELFFGEGSRLTVL.

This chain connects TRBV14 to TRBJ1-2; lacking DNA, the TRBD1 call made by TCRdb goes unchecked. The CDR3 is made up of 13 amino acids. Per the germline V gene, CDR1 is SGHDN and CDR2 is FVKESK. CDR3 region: CASSSQGIYGYTF. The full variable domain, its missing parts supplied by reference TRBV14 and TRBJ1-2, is EAGVTQFPSHSVIEKGQTVTLRCDPISGHDNLYWYRRVMGKEIKFLLHFVKESKQDESGMPNNRFLAERTGGTYSTLKVQPAELEDSGVYFCASSSQGIYGYTFGSGTRLTVV.

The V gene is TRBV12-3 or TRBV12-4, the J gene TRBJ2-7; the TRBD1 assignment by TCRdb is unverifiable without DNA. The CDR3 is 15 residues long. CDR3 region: CASSSGQGPPYEQYF.

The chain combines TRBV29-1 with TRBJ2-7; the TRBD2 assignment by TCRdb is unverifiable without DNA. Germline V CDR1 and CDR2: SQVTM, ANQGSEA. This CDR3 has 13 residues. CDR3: CSVALGGGNEQYF.

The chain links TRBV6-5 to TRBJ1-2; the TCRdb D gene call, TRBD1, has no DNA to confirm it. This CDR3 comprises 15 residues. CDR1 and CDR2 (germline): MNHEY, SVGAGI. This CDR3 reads CASSYSGQGLNGYTF.

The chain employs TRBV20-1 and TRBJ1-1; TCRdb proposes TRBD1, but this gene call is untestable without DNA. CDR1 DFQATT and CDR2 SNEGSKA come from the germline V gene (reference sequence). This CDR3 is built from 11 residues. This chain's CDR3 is CSAIGTGEAFF.